The rows below give T cell receptor beta chains drawn from one sample of a study of blood T cell repertoires in COVID-19. Assay: immunoSEQ multiplex PCR; the TCRdb copy retains only in-frame clones and omits some. The data contain about 97,000 clones, about 88% of them seen just once; the ten biggest clones take up 3%. Sequenced: peripheral blood. These receptors originate from a man aged 50 or older with active or convalescent COVID-19. Each CDR3 is given with its conserved first and last residue. The D gene is left open where the match is weak. Expanded clones are given a class, and other clones once, few, many or no size at all.

>TRBJ1-1|TRBD1|.|TRBV29-1
CSASQGGGNTEAFF
>TRBJ1-1|.|.|TRBV6-1
CASSERAPNTEAFF
>TRBJ2-2|.|.|TRBV24-1
CATSDAGRNTGELFF
>TRBJ2-7|.|many|TRBV3-1/TRBV3-2
CASRGTCYYSYEQYF
>TRBJ1-2|.|few|TRBV2
CASNRGGGYTF
>TRBJ2-5|TRBD2|.|TRBV9
CASSVVPAGEGETQYF
>TRBJ2-5|.|.|TRBV14
CASSQDRGQTQETQYF
>TRBJ2-3|TRBD1|.|TRBV6-5
CASTPTGDTDTQYF
>TRBJ1-5|TRBD1|.|TRBV4-2
CASSPATGGLNSNQPQHF
>TRBJ2-3|TRBD2|.|TRBV3-1/TRBV3-2
CASSPGLARTDTQYF
>TRBJ1-1|.|.|TRBV11-2
CASSLSSNTEAFF
>TRBJ1-2|TRBD1|.|TRBV28
CASSSTGTGLHNYGYTF
>TRBJ1-1|.|.|TRBV7-8
CASSLDRTVNTEAFF
>TRBJ1-1|.|.|TRBV6-1
CASSEGGARAFF
>TRBJ2-7|TRBD1|.|TRBV28
CASSLSTDRASYEQYF
>TRBJ2-7|TRBD1|.|TRBV7-9
CASSLVGQGVYEQYF
>TRBJ1-1|TRBD1|.|TRBV10-1
CASRGQVEAEAFF
>TRBJ1-1|.|.|TRBV24-1
CATRDDRNTEAFF
>TRBJ1-5|.|.|TRBV28
CASSPDLGRNQPQHF
>TRBJ2-1|TRBD2|.|TRBV18
CASSSSGYEQFF
>TRBJ2-7|TRBD1|.|TRBV11-2
CASSLGTGDSYEQYF
>TRBJ1-5|.|.|TRBV27
CASSRHGGDQPQHF
>TRBJ1-4|TRBD1|.|TRBV13
CASSAGTGDEKLFF
>TRBJ2-5|.|.|TRBV5-1
CASSLVAGQGETQYF
>TRBJ2-5|TRBD2|.|TRBV27
CASSSLAGQETQYF
>TRBJ2-5|TRBD2|.|TRBV7-7
CASSLSGGGQETQYF
>TRBJ2-3|.|.|TRBV24-1
CATSVSRGDTQYF
>TRBJ2-5|.|few|TRBV28
CASSFKGGWQETQYF
>TRBJ1-5|TRBD1|.|TRBV2
CASSVLWTGNQPQHF
>TRBJ2-2|TRBD1|.|TRBV5-4
CASSLQGAGEAGELFF
>TRBJ2-3|TRBD2|few|TRBV6-1
CASSERLSAGGRTDTQYF
>TRBJ2-7|TRBD1|many|TRBV5-1
CASSPGGTGNYEQYF
>TRBJ1-6|.|.|TRBV19
CASRGRRDNSPLHF
>TRBJ1-1|.|.|TRBV10-3
CAISERGISENTEAFF
>TRBJ1-2|.|.|TRBV6-5
CASTLDGIWSYGYTF
>TRBJ2-5|TRBD1|.|TRBV2
CASTEQGPQETQYF
>TRBJ2-2|TRBD1|.|TRBV3-1/TRBV3-2
CASSQTGGTPAGELFF
>TRBJ2-2|.|.|TRBV15
CATSRDPDTGELFF
>TRBJ2-1|TRBD2|once|TRBV11-3
CASSLGGGGYNEQFF
>TRBJ2-1|TRBD1|.|TRBV6-5
CASGDRGHNEQFF
>TRBJ1-3|TRBD1|.|TRBV2
CASSTDRGPGGNTIYF
>TRBJ2-2|TRBD1|.|TRBV6-4
CASSDQGAGELFF
>TRBJ1-4|.|.|TRBV6-5
CASRGRVGEKLFF
>TRBJ2-5|TRBD1|.|TRBV5-4
CASSLEQGAGGETQYF
>TRBJ2-1|TRBD1|.|TRBV19
CATTDRGYNEQFF
>TRBJ2-1|.|once|TRBV5-1
CASSTGMGNEQFF
>TRBJ2-6|.|.|TRBV24-1
CATSEGQGTPGANVLTF
>TRBJ2-5|.|few|TRBV28
CASSLWGRSGSWETQYF
>TRBJ1-2|TRBD1|.|TRBV4-2
CASSIDRDNGYTF
>TRBJ2-3|.|.|TRBV30
CAWLYPGVGDTQYF
>TRBJ2-7|TRBD1|.|TRBV4-2
CASSQGYPGQEFSYEQYF
>TRBJ1-2|TRBD1|.|TRBV28
CASSHRGSNYGYTF